Each of the 10 T cell receptor beta chains below was sequenced from the same sample in a study of blood T cell repertoires in COVID-19 (TCRdb year 2020). Receptor amplification or capture employed the immunoSEQ multiplex PCR assay. Held by TCRdb, this immuneACCESS table contains in-frame sequences only and omits some clones. Under half of the omission traces to an unresolved V gene where checked; the cause of the rest is unknown. Here the sample has fewer than 250,000 clones; approximately 86% occur a single time. Clones ranked in the top ten supply 3% to 4% of the sample. The sequencing input was PBMCs or T cells enriched from blood (not recorded which). The receptors come from a woman between 40 and 50 years old with acute COVID-19.

The rearrangement joins TRBV15 to TRBJ2-2, with 11 bases lining up with TRBD1. Germline V gene sequence: CDR1 LNHNV, CDR2 YYDKDF (reference sequence). V lost 2 bases to trimming and J lost 6 bases; unmatched junction nucleotides: 5. The CDR3 covers 16 residues. CDR3 sequence reads: CATSRKMGQGAGELFF. The CDR3 bases are TGTGCCACCAGCAGAAAAATGGGACAGGGGGCCGGGGAGCTGTTTTTT.

The J gene is TRBJ1-1, the V gene TRBV3-1 (or the pseudogene TRBV3-2), with TRBD1 matching over 10 bases. Looked up from germline, CDR1 is LGHDT and CDR2 is YNNKEL (reference sequence). V gave up 4 bases and J gave up 5 bases; unmatched junction bases: 10. The CDR3 covers 16 residues. DNA for the CDR3: TGTGCCAGCAGCCTCCGACAGGGGGCGCGGAGGACTGAAGCTTTCTTT. It yields the protein CASSLRQGARRTEAFF.

This sequence joins TRBV28 and TRBJ1-5; 11 bases agree with TRBD1. After removal of 2 bases from V and 2 bases from J, the junction contained 5 bases not matched to a gene. This CDR3 region has 17 residues. Germline loops: CDR1 MDHEN, CDR2 SYDVKM. The CDR3 coding sequence is TGTGCCAGCAGTTTAGGAGGGACAGGGGGAGGCAATCAGCCCCAGCATTTT. Amino acid sequence: CASSLGGTGGGNQPQHF. The full variable domain, in which reference TRBV28 and TRBJ1-5 provide the parts outside the CDR3, is DVKVTQSSRYLVKRTGEKVFLECVQDMDHENMFWYRQDPGLGLRLIYFSYDVKMKEKGDIPEGYSVSREKKERFSLILESASTNQTSMYLCASSLGGTGGGNQPQHFGDGTRLSIL.

This clone was seen more than once but under ten times. The chain combines TRBV27 with TRBJ2-7; 13 bases map to TRBD2. Germline V CDR1 and CDR2: MNHEY, SMNVEV (reference sequence). The CDR3 has 20 amino acids. Trimming cost V 0 bases and J 4 bases; bases outside gene matches: 15. The chain's CDR3 is CASSLSATSGRAGSLYEQYF. CDR3 in DNA: TGTGCCAGCAGTTTATCTGCCACTAGCGGGAGGGCCGGGAGTTTATACGAGCAGTACTTC.

The chain employs TRBV4-2 and TRBJ2-7, with 10 bases matching TRBD2. The germline CDR1 and CDR2 sequences are LGHNA and YNFKEQ. The V segment lost 3 bases and the J segment 3 bases; nucleotides outside the gene matches: 2. The CDR3 is 14 residues long. CDR3: CASSHRLAGYEQYF. The CDR3 DNA reads TGTGCCAGCAGCCATCGACTAGCGGGCTACGAGCAGTACTTC.

The genes are TRBV3-1 (or the pseudogene TRBV3-2) and TRBJ1-4; D is perhaps TRBD1 (5 bases). Germline CDR1 is LGHDT and CDR2 is YNNKEL (reference sequence). The CDR3 extends over 16 amino acids. With 3 bases removed from V and 8 bases from J, the gap between germline ends came to 19 bases. CDR3 protein: CASSQTPGRLEEKLFF. The CDR3 DNA sequence: TGTGCCAGCAGCCAGACTCCAGGGAGGTTGGAAGAAAAACTGTTTTTT.

The chain uses TRBV28 and TRBJ2-3, with D hard to call. This CDR3 region has 14 residues. Per the germline V gene, CDR1 is MDHEN and CDR2 is SYDVKM. V was shortened by 5 bases and J by 0 bases, with 9 bases between the two germline ends. The CDR3 here is CASSLTTSTDTQYF. Written as DNA, the CDR3 is TGTGCCAGCAGTCTAACCACTAGCACAGATACGCAGTATTTT.

The chain recombines TRBV9 with TRBJ2-2, with 7 bases lining up with TRBD2. V trimming: 3 bases; J trimming: 7 bases; junction bases outside the gene matches: 6. CDR1 and CDR2 (germline): SGDLS, YYNGEE. The CDR3 contains 14 residues. CDR3 nucleotide sequence: TGTGCCAGCAGCGGCGGGAGTCCTGGCGGGGAGCTGTTTTTT. Amino acids: CASSGGSPGGELFF. The entire variable domain, with the rest obtained from reference TRBV9 and TRBJ2-2, is as follows: DSGVTQTPKHLITATGQRVTLRCSPRSGDLSVYWYQQSLDQGLQFLIQYYNGEERAKGNILERFSAQQFPDLHSELNLSSLELGDSALYFCASSGGSPGGELFFGEGSRLTVL.

Here the CDR3 DNA reads TGCGCCAGCAGTGAGTCGGCGCTAGCGGGACCCTACACAGATACGCAGTATTTT. It yields the protein CASSESALAGPYTDTQYF. The V call is TRBV10-2, the J call TRBJ2-3; 9 bases match TRBD2. The length of the CDR3 is 18 residues. CDR1 is WSHSY, CDR2 SAAADI, per germline. J was trimmed by 2 bases and V by 0 bases; bases with no gene match: 9.

The V and J genes are TRBV25-1 and TRBJ2-1; D possibly corresponds to TRBD1 (6 bases). The CDR3 has 12 residues. From germline, CDR1 is MGHDK and CDR2 SYGVNS. Trimming cost V 8 bases and J 8 bases, with 13 bases left between them. The CDR3 DNA follows: TGTGCCAGCGGATCACAGGGCGATGAGCAGTTCTTC. Translation: CASGSQGDEQFF.